The clone carrying this T cell receptor (beta chain) came up many times. Amplified regions were TCR beta CDR3 sequences from RNA transcripts. HTBI primers were employed in a first-round RT-PCR of the TCR CDR3. TCRdb reanalysed the multiplex PCR reads using MiXCR and keeps one entry per CDR3 protein. The sample consists of around 340,000 distinct CDR3 sequences, approximately 15% of them appearing once. Stable Graves' hyperthyroidism meant no ophthalmopathy progression within 18 months. Each 10 ml fresh peripheral blood draw supplied the PBMCs. The V end lost 5 bases, the J end lost 2 bases, and 13 bases lay between the germline ends. CDR1 is MGHRA, CDR2 YSYEKL, per germline. This CDR3 has 14 amino acids. This entry belongs to a study of T cells in Graves' hyperthyroidism and ophthalmopathy.

This TCR came from a woman aged 25 to 39 with Graves' hyperthyroidism. The chain employs TRBV4-1 and TRBJ2-7, with a possible D match to TRBD1 (5 bases). The sequenced sample consisted of blood. The CDR3 DNA is TGCGCCAGCAGCGTAAGAGACAGCACCTACGAGCAGTACTTC. Translated, it gives CASSVRDSTYEQYF.